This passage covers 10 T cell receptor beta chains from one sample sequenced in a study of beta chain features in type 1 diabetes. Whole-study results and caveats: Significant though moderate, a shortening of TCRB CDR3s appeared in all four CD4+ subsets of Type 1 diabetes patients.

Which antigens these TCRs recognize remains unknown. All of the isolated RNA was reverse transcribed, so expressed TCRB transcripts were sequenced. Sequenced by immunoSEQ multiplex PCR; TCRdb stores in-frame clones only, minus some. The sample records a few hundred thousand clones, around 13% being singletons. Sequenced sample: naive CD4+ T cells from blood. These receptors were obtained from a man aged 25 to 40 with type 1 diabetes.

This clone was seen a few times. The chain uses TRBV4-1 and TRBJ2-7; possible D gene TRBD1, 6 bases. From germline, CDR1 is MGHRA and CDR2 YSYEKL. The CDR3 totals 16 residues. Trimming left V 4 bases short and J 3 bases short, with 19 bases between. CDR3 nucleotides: TGCGCCAGCAGCCCCCTAGAGGGGGACACACGCTACGAGCAGTACTTC. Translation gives CASSPLEGDTRYEQYF.

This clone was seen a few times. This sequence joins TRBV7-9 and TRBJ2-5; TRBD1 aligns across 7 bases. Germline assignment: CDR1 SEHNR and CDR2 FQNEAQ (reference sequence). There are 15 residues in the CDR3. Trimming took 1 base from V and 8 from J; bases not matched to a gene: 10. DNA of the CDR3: TGTGCCAGCAGCTTAGTACAGGGGACCTTCCCAACCCAGTACTTC. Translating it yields CASSLVQGTFPTQYF.

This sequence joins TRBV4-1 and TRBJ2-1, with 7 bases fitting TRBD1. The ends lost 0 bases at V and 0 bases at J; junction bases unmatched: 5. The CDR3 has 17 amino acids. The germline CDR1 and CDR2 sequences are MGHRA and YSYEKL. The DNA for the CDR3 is TGCGCCAGCAGCCAAGAAAGGGGGCTGGGCTCCTACAATGAGCAGTTCTTC. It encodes CASSQERGLGSYNEQFF.

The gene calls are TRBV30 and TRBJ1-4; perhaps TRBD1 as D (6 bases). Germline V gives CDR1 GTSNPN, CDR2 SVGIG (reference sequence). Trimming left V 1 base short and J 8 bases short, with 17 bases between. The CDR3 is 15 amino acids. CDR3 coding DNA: TGTGCCTGGAGTGGATCAGGGGCGTTGAGGGAAAAACTGTTTTTT. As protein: CAWSGSGALREKLFF.

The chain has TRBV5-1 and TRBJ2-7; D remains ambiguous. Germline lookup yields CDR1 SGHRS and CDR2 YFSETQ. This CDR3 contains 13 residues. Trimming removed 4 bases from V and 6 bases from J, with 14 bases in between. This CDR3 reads CASSPGLPGEQYF. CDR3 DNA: TGCGCCAGCAGCCCTGGCCTCCCAGGCGAGCAGTACTTC. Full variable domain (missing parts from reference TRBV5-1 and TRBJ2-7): KAGVTQTPRYLIKTRGQQVTLSCSPISGHRSVSWYQQTPGQGLQFLFEYFSETQRNKGNFPGRFSGRQFSNSRSEMNVSTLELGDSALYLCASSPGLPGEQYFGPGTRLTVT.

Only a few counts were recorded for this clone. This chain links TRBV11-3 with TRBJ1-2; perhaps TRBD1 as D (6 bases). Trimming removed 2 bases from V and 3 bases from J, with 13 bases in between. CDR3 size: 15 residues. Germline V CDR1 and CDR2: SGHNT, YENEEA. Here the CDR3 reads CASSLWAGADYGYTF. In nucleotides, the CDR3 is TGTGCCAGCAGCTTATGGGCGGGGGCCGACTATGGCTACACCTTC.

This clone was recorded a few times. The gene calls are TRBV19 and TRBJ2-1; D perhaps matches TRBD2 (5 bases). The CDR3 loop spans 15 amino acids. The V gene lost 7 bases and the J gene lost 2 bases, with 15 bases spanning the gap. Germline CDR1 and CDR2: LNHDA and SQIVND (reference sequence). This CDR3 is CASNRGQETYNEQFF. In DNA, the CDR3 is TGTGCCAGTAACCGAGGGCAGGAGACCTACAATGAGCAGTTCTTC.

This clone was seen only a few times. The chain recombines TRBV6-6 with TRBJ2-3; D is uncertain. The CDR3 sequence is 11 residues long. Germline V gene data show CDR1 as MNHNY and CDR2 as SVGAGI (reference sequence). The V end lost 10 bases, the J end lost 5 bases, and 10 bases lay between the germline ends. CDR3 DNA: TGTGCCATTTCGCGAGGAGATACGCAGTATTTT. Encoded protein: CAISRGDTQYF.

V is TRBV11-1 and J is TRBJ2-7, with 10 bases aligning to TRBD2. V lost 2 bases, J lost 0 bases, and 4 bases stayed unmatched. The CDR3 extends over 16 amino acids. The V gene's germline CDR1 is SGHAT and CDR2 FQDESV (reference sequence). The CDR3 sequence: CASSLRTSGDSYEQYF. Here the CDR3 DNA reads TGTGCCAGCAGCTTAAGAACTAGCGGGGACTCCTACGAGCAGTACTTC.

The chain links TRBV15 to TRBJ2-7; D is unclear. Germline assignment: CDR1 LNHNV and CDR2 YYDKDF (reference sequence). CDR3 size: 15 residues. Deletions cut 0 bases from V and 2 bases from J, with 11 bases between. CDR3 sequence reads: CATSRDSTAPYEQYF. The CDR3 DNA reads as TGTGCCACCAGCAGAGATTCCACAGCTCCCTACGAGCAGTACTTC.